One and the same sample provided the 15 T cell receptor beta chains below, sequenced in a study of tumour-infiltrating T cells in Burkitt lymphoma. The table came from immunoSEQ multiplex PCR; TCRdb's copy has only in-frame clones and leaves some out. The data hold more than 800 clones, with 80% to 85% observed a single time. Specimen: tumor tissue. The receptors shown here come from a human donor with Burkitt lymphoma. Some clones in this sample may be carry-over from other donors' samples.

V gene TRBV7-2 combines with J gene TRBJ2-6; 15 bases match TRBD2. CDR3 length equals 19 residues. The germline gives CDR1 SGHTA, CDR2 FQGNSA. J lost 2 bases, V lost 6 bases, and 8 bases had no gene match. The CDR3 DNA follows: TGTGCCAGCAGATTACCGGGACTAGCGGGAGGAACTGGGGCCAACGTCCTGACTTTC. Translating it yields CASRLPGLAGGTGANVLTF.

This chain joins TRBV2 and TRBJ2-1; 11 nucleotides align to TRBD1. The germline V gene encodes CDR1 SNHLY and CDR2 FYNNEI. V dropped 3 bases and J dropped 8; count of bases not matched to a gene: 3. The CDR3 runs to 14 residues. The CDR3 loop reads CASSETGQGDEQFF. Written as DNA, the CDR3 is TGTGCCAGCAGTGAGACGGGACAGGGGGATGAGCAGTTCTTC. Full variable domain (outside the CDR3, taken from reference TRBV2 and TRBJ2-1): EPEVTQTPSHQVTQMGQEVILRCVPISNHLYFYWYRQILGQKVEFLVSFYNNEISEKSEIFDDQFSVERPDGSNFTLKIRSTKLEDSAMYFCASSETGQGDEQFFGPGTRLTVL.

V usage is TRBV6-5 and J usage is TRBJ2-7; no firm D call. The CDR3 has 14 amino acids. Germline V gene sequence: CDR1 MNHEY, CDR2 SVGAGI. V lost 6 bases and J lost 0, with 12 bases in between. DNA of the CDR3: TGTGCCAGCAGGCTCTACGTTAGCTCCTACGAGCAGTACTTC. This gives the protein CASRLYVSSYEQYF.

The chain couples TRBV5-1 to TRBJ1-1; D is undetermined. The length of the CDR3 is 15 residues. Deletions cut 0 bases from V and 4 bases from J, with 13 bases between. Germline V gives CDR1 SGHRS, CDR2 YFSETQ. CDR3 region: CASSLAPSRSTEAFF. The CDR3 bases are TGCGCCAGCAGCTTGGCCCCTTCGAGGAGCACTGAAGCTTTCTTT.

J is TRBJ1-4 and V is TRBV19, with D perhaps matching TRBD1 (6 bases). V was trimmed by 7 bases and J by 5 bases, leaving 14 bases between them. Germline CDR1 LNHDA, CDR2 SQIVND (reference sequence). This CDR3 is built from 14 residues. Here the CDR3 reads CASTSGQWNEKLFF. DNA of the CDR3: TGTGCCAGTACCTCTGGACAGTGGAATGAAAAACTGTTTTTT.

The rearrangement joins TRBV5-5 to TRBJ2-3; D is uncertain. This CDR3 region has 15 residues. V was cut by 5 bases and J by 6 bases, with 19 bases left in between. In germline, CDR1 is SGHKS, CDR2 YYEKEE (reference sequence). The CDR3, as DNA: TGTGCCAGCAGTTATCCGGTAGAAGGTCCGGATACGCAGTATTTT. The encoded protein is CASSYPVEGPDTQYF.

V and J are TRBV5-6 and TRBJ2-1; D may be TRBD1 or TRBD2 (5 bases each). Looked up from germline, CDR1 is SGHDT and CDR2 is YYEEEE. V was cut by 4 bases and J by 4 bases, with 15 bases left in between. The CDR3 has 15 residues. The CDR3 region is CASSPSPGAYNEQFF. In nucleotides, the CDR3 is TGTGCCAGCAGCCCCTCACCCGGGGCGTACAATGAGCAGTTCTTC.

The rearrangement links TRBV28 to TRBJ2-1; tentative D call: TRBD2 (7 bases). Trimming removed 3 bases from V and 4 bases from J, with 25 bases in between. Germline V lookup: CDR1 MDHEN, CDR2 SYDVKM. The CDR3 totals 19 residues. CDR3 sequence: CASSFPGVQAGESYNEQFF. CDR3 coding DNA: TGTGCCAGCAGTTTCCCAGGGGTCCAGGCGGGAGAATCATACAATGAGCAGTTCTTC.

J is TRBJ1-2 and V is TRBV27, with a tentative D call TRBD1 (6 bases). CDR1 MNHEY and CDR2 SMNVEV come from the germline V gene (reference sequence). V lost 7 bases and J lost 2, with 14 bases in between. The CDR3 consists of 14 residues. The CDR3 nucleotides read TGTGCCAGCAAACAACAGGGATGGAACTATGGCTACACCTTC. Translation gives CASKQQGWNYGYTF.

This chain joins TRBV2 and TRBJ2-3, with TRBD1 matching over 11 bases. The CDR3 length is 15 residues. V shed 5 bases, J shed 4 bases, and the junction held 5 bases outside the gene matches. Germline V gene data show CDR1 as SNHLY and CDR2 as FYNNEI. The CDR3 sequence: CASSSGQGASDTQYF. The CDR3 bases are TGTGCCAGCAGTAGCGGACAGGGGGCCTCAGATACGCAGTATTTT.

This chain connects TRBV7-8 to TRBJ2-2; possibly TRBD2 for D (5 bases). The CDR3 contains 16 residues. Germline CDR1 reads SGHVS; CDR2 reads FQNEAQ. Trimming left V 4 bases short and J 2 bases short, with 14 bases between. The CDR3, as DNA: TGTGCCAGCAGCTCAGGCACTAGACAAAACACCGGGGAGCTGTTTTTT. Amino acid sequence: CASSSGTRQNTGELFF.

The chain couples TRBV7-2 to TRBJ2-5, with D possibly being TRBD2 (7 bases). CDR1 and CDR2 from the germline V gene are SGHTA and FQGNSA. The CDR3 totals 15 residues. V was trimmed by 1 base and J by 4 bases, leaving 13 bases between them. The CDR3 sequence is CASSLVGGQGETQYF. For the CDR3, the DNA is TGTGCCAGCAGCTTAGTGGGGGGGCAGGGAGAGACCCAGTACTTC.

This clone has only a few counts. The chain is built from TRBV18 and TRBJ1-1; 7 nucleotides align to TRBD1. With 3 bases clipped from V and 5 bases from J, the junction kept 3 bases outside the gene matches. In germline, CDR1 is KGHSH, CDR2 LQKENI. The CDR3 is 13 amino acids. For the CDR3, the DNA is TGTGCCAGCTCACCCCAGGGGGGGACTGAAGCTTTCTTT. Its protein product is CASSPQGGTEAFF. The whole variable domain, filled in from reference TRBV18 and TRBJ1-1, reads NAGVMQNPRHLVRRRGQEARLRCSPMKGHSHVYWYRQLPEEGLKFMVYLQKENIIDESGMPKERFSAEFPKEGPSILRIQQVVRGDSAAYFCASSPQGGTEAFFGQGTRLTVV.

The J gene is TRBJ2-5, the V gene TRBV7-2, with 7 bases lining up with TRBD1. V lost 5 bases, J lost 7 bases, and 7 bases stayed unmatched. The CDR3 spans 13 residues. The germline CDR1 and CDR2 sequences are SGHTA and FQGNSA. Written as DNA, the CDR3 is TGTGCCAGCAGCCGGGACAGTGAAGGGACCCAGTACTTC. This sequence encodes CASSRDSEGTQYF.

The V call is TRBV6-1, the J call TRBJ1-2, with 9 bases matching TRBD1. V was pared by 3 bases and J by 4 bases, with 12 bases of the junction left unmatched. Germline V gene lookup returns CDR1 MNHNS and CDR2 SASEGT. This CDR3 has 17 residues. In DNA, the CDR3 is TGTGCCAGCAGTGAGTTCGGGACAGGGATTGAAAGCTATGGCTACACCTTC. Its protein is CASSEFGTGIESYGYTF.